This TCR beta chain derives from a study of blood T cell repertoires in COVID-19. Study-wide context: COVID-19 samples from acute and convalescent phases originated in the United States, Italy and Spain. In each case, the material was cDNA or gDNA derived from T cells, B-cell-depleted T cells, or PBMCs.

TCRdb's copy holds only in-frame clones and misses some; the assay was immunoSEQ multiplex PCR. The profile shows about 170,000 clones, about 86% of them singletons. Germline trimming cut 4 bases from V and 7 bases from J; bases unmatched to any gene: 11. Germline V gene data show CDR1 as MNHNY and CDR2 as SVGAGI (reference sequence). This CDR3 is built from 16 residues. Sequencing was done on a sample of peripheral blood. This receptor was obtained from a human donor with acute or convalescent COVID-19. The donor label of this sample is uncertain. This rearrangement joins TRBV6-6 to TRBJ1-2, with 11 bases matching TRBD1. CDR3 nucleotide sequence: TGTGCCAGCAGTTCAATTGAGGACAGGGGGCGCGGTGGCTACACCTTC. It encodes CASSSIEDRGRGGYTF.